These 6 T cell receptor beta chains were sequenced from one sample in a study of blood T cell repertoires in COVID-19. Profiled with immunoSEQ multiplex PCR; TCRdb holds only in-frame clones, not every one. The sample consists of 190,000 or so clones, about 83% of them appearing once. Material for sequencing was peripheral blood. All receptors derive from a woman aged 18-30 years who had recovered from COVID-19.

The chain joins TRBV29-1 to TRBJ2-3, with a possible D match to TRBD1 (5 bases). The CDR3 is 15 residues long. CDR1 is SQVTM, CDR2 ANQGSEA, per germline. V lost 6 bases, J lost 1 base, and 17 bases lay in between. The CDR3 DNA reads TGCAGCGTGGCCCTGGCAGGGAAGGGCACAGATACGCAGTATTTT. It yields the protein CSVALAGKGTDTQYF.

This clone came up a few times. The chain employs TRBV5-6 and TRBJ1-4; D is uncertain. The germline V gene has CDR1 SGHDT and CDR2 YYEEEE. The V end lost 4 bases, the J end lost 3 bases, and 16 bases lay between the germline ends. The CDR3 is 16 amino acids. CDR3 bases: TGTGCCAGCAGCCGGCGACGACTGGGTCCTAATGAAAAACTGTTTTTT. Translated: CASSRRRLGPNEKLFF.

This clone was picked up a small number of times. The chain carries TRBV19 and TRBJ1-6; TRBD1 might be the D (6 bases). CDR1 is LNHDA, CDR2 SQIVND, per germline (reference sequence). This CDR3 contains 15 residues. V was cut by 10 bases and J by 6 bases, with 19 bases left in between. The CDR3 DNA follows: TGTGCCACCTCCAGTCGGGGGGCCCGTAATTCACCCCTCCACTTT. It yields the protein CATSSRGARNSPLHF.

This clone was counted only a few times. The V gene is TRBV2, the J gene TRBJ1-5; D gene unclear. The CDR3 totals 14 residues. The ends were cut back, 3 bases at V and 0 bases at J, with 6 bases in the middle. Germline lookup yields CDR1 SNHLY and CDR2 FYNNEI. Written as DNA, the CDR3 is TGTGCCAGCAGTGATATATATAGCAATCAGCCCCAGCATTTT. It yields the protein CASSDIYSNQPQHF.

The CDR3 region is CASSLETSAYNEQFF. DNA of the CDR3: TGTGCCAGCAGCTTAGAGACTAGCGCCTACAATGAGCAGTTCTTC. The chain recombines TRBV11-3 with TRBJ2-1; 8 bases fit TRBD2. Germline-derived CDR1 and CDR2 are SGHNT and YENEEA. With V trimmed by 0 bases and J by 2 bases, 0 bases remained unmatched. This CDR3 region has 15 residues.

The rearrangement joins TRBV10-1 to TRBJ2-7, with 7 bases lining up with TRBD2. Per the germline V gene, CDR1 is WNHNN and CDR2 is SYGVQD (reference sequence). V trimming: 5 bases; J trimming: 2 bases; junction bases outside the gene matches: 6. The CDR3 sequence is 14 residues long. CDR3 loop: CASSSSGVAYEQYF. The CDR3 coding sequence is TGCGCCAGCAGTTCGAGCGGGGTTGCCTACGAGCAGTACTTC.